Given below is one TCR beta chain in context. Its cognate antigen is unknown. The data originate from a study of T cell responses to AZD1222 COVID-19 vaccine. Study-level results: Donors, mostly white British, included more females; clonal diversity was possibly underestimated. No day 14 peak samples; only post-peak repertoires were characterized. At 160-218 and 743-854, vaccine-associated CD4 TCRs were dominant, and they spanned spike. Recipients of two AZD1222 doses showed rising Spike-specific TCR breadth and depth.

Germline V gives CDR1 SGHAT, CDR2 FQNNGV. V lost 4 bases to trimming and J lost 0 bases; unmatched junction nucleotides: 2. The CDR3 runs to 14 residues. Method: immunoSEQ multiplex PCR; TCRdb's copy keeps in-frame clones and lacks some. The sample contains 120,000 to 150,000 clones, about 90% of which appear only once. The receptor comes from an adult who received the AZD1222 COVID-19 vaccine. The source was peripheral blood, collected 28 days after the second AZD1222 dose. The chain is built from TRBV11-2 and TRBJ1-1; 7 bases align to TRBD1. This CDR3 reads CASSWGQMNTEAFF. In nucleotides, the CDR3 is TGTGCCAGCAGCTGGGGACAGATGAACACTGAAGCTTTCTTT.